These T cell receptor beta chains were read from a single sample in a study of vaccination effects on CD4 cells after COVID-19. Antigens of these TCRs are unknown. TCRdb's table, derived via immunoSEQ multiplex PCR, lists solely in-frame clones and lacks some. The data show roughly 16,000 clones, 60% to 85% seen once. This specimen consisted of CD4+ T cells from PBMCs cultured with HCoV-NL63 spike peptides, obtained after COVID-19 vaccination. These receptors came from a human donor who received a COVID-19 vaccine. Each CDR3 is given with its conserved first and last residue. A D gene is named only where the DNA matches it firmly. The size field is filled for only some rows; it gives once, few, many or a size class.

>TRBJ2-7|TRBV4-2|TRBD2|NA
CASSQGLGDYEQYF
TGTGCCAGCAGCCAGGGACTAGGGGACTACGAGCAGTACTTC
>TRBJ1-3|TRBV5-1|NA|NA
CASSLWGAAGNTIYF
TGCGCCAGCAGCTTGTGGGGGGCTGCTGGAAACACCATATATTTT
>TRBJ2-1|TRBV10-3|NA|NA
CAISDLGNEQFF
TGTGCCATCAGTGATCTAGGAAATGAGCAGTTCTTC
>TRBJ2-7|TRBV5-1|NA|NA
CASSLESGIYEQYF
TGCGCCAGCAGCTTGGAGTCAGGGATCTACGAGCAGTACTTC
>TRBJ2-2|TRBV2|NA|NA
CASSGGEVTGELFF
TGTGCCAGCAGTGGGGGAGAAGTGACCGGGGAGCTGTTTTTT
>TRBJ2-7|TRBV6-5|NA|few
CASSSPAGGDYEQYF
TGTGCCAGCAGTTCCCCGGCCGGGGGCGATTACGAGCAGTACTTC
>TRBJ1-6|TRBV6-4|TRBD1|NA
CASSPTGNNSPLHF
TGTGCCAGCAGTCCGACAGGGAATAATTCACCCCTCCACTTT
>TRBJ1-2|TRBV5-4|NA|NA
CASRPVRGRGGYTF
TGTGCCAGCAGACCCGTACGGGGGCGCGGTGGCTACACCTTC
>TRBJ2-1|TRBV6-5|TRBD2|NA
CASSLAVSYNEQFF
TGTGCCAGCAGCCTAGCGGTCTCCTACAATGAGCAGTTCTTC
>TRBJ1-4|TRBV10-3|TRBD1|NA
CAISESGTVNEKLFF
TGTGCCATCAGTGAGTCGGGGACAGTTAATGAAAAACTGTTTTTT
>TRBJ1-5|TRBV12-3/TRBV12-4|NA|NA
CASRPTGNQPQHF
TGTGCCAGCAGACCCACAGGGAATCAGCCCCAGCATTTT
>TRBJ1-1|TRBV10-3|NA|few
CAISEFPGLNTEAFF
TGTGCCATCAGTGAATTTCCGGGGCTCAACACTGAAGCTTTCTTT
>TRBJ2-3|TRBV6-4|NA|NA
CASSEGGSADTQYF
TGTGCCAGCAGTGAAGGGGGGAGCGCAGATACGCAGTATTTT
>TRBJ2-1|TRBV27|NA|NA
CASSLSLPRYNEQFF
TGTGCCAGCAGTTTATCACTCCCAAGGTACAATGAGCAGTTCTTC
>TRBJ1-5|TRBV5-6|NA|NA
CASSLAGVNQPQHF
TGTGCCAGCAGCTTGGCAGGAGTCAATCAGCCCCAGCATTTT
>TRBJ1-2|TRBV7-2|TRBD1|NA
CASTRGQGAFGYTF
TGTGCCAGTACACGGGGCCAGGGGGCTTTTGGCTACACCTTC
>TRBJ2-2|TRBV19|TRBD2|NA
CASTRLSGSGTGELFF
TGTGCCAGTACAAGGCTCAGCGGGAGTGGGACCGGGGAGCTGTTTTTT
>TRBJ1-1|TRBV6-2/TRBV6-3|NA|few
CASSYGGDTEAFF
TGTGCCAGCAGTTACGGGGGGGACACTGAAGCTTTCTTT
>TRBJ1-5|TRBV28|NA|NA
CASTLAGSVQPQHF
TGTGCCAGCACCCTCGCAGGGTCGGTTCAGCCCCAGCATTTT
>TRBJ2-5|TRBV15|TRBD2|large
CATSLEGYRRSGVAGETQYF
TGTGCCACCAGCCTAGAGGGGTATAGGAGGAGCGGGGTTGCGGGGGAGACCCAGTACTTC
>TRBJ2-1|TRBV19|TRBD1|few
CASSPQGTVHEQFF
TGTGCCAGTAGTCCACAGGGGACAGTCCATGAGCAGTTCTTC
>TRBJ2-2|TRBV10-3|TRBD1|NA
CAIPSGGSGQGAIGELFF
TGTGCCATCCCCTCCGGGGGTTCGGGACAGGGGGCTATCGGGGAGCTGTTTTTT
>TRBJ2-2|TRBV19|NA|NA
CASSSRVGELFF
TGTGCCAGTAGTAGCCGGGTCGGGGAGCTGTTTTTT
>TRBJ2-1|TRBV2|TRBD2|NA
CASSNDRGGGNEQFF
TGTGCCAGCAGCAATGACCGAGGCGGGGGCAATGAGCAGTTCTTC
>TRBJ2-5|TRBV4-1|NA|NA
CASSQDGTRRETQYF
TGCGCCAGCAGCCAAGATGGGACAAGGCGGGAGACCCAGTACTTC
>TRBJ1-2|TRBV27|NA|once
CASSDQSPGGYTF
TGTGCCAGCAGTGATCAGTCTCCAGGGGGCTACACCTTC
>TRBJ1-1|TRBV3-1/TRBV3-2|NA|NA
CASSQVGMNTEAFF
TGTGCCAGCAGCCAAGTGGGGATGAACACTGAAGCTTTCTTT
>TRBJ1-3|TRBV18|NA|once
CASSLGRTGGGDTIYF
TGTGCCAGCTCACTTGGACGAACGGGAGGAGGAGACACCATATATTTT
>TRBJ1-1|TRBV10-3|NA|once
CATIRGPNTEAFF
TGTGCCACGATCCGGGGCCCCAACACTGAAGCTTTCTTT
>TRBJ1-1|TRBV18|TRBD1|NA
CASSADRVNTEAFF
TGTGCCAGCTCCGCGGACAGGGTTAACACTGAAGCTTTCTTT
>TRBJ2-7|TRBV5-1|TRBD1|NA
CASSWDRVGEQYF
TGCGCCAGCAGCTGGGACAGGGTAGGCGAGCAGTACTTC
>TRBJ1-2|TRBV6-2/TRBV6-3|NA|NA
CASSYQRTGRGYTF
TGTGCCAGCAGTTACCAACGTACTGGGAGGGGCTACACCTTC
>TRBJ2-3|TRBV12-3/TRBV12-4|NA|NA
CASTLAHTDTQYF
TGTGCCAGCACTCTTGCCCACACAGATACGCAGTATTTT
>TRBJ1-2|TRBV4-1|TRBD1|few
CASSQADRVYYGYTF
TGCGCCAGCAGCCAAGCGGACAGGGTATACTATGGCTACACCTTC
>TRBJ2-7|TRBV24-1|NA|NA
CATSDPVSYEQYF
TGTGCCACCAGTGACCCCGTCTCCTACGAGCAGTACTTC
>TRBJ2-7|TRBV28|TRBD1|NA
CASSAFGQGGSYEQYF
TGTGCCAGCAGTGCCTTCGGACAGGGTGGTTCCTACGAGCAGTACTTC
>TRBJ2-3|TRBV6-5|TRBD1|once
CASRDRSTDTQYF
TGTGCCAGCAGGGACAGGAGCACAGATACGCAGTATTTT
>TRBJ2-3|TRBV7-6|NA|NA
CASSLGLASADTQYF
TGTGCCAGCAGCTTAGGCCTAGCGAGCGCAGATACGCAGTATTTT
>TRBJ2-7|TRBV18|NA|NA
CASSPPAGYEQYF
TGTGCCAGCTCACCACCCGCAGGCTACGAGCAGTACTTC
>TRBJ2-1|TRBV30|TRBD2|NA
CAWRTSGRARNEQFF
TGTGCCTGGAGGACTAGCGGGAGGGCCCGGAATGAGCAGTTCTTC
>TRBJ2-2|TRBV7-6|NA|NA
CASSSFPAGDGELFF
TGTGCCAGCAGCTCTTTTCCCGCAGGGGACGGGGAGCTGTTTTTT